This entry lists 17 T cell receptor beta chains sequenced from one sample in a study of T cells in Graves' hyperthyroidism and ophthalmopathy (dated by TCRdb to about 2019). Library preparation employed multiplex PCR. The run used an Illumina HiSeq 2000. TCR beta CDR3 regions were amplified from RNA transcripts. For the first round of RT-PCR on the TCR CDR3, the HTBI primer set was used together with the Qiagen OneStep RT-PCR kit. TCRdb reran the public reads through fastp at Q25 and MiXCR, keeping productive beta chains. CDR3 protein duplicates are merged, each entry listing the most common genes and DNA. Here the sample has approximately 720,000 distinct CDR3 sequences; around 20% occur a single time. The ten largest clonotypes hold 16% of the sample. Sequencing used blood. These receptors all come from a woman in her forties or fifties with Graves' hyperthyroidism that later progressed to Graves' ophthalmopathy.

The chain employs TRBV24-1 and TRBJ2-3; the match to TRBD2 covers 11 bases. This CDR3 region has 17 residues. V was clipped by 2 bases and J by 4 bases; unmatched bases: 7. Germline-derived CDR1 and CDR2 are KGHDR and SFDVKD. The CDR3 loop reads CATSDSFVAGGPDTQYF. The CDR3 coding sequence is TGTGCCACCAGTGATTCATTCGTAGCGGGGGGGCCAGATACGCAGTATTTT.

The CDR3 DNA follows: TGCGCCAGCAGCTTACAGACTAGGGAGACCCAGTACTTC. It specifies CASSLQTRETQYF. The chain joins TRBV5-1 to TRBJ2-5; the D gene is possibly TRBD2 (6 bases). The CDR3 length is 13 residues. Germline V CDR1 and CDR2: SGHRS, YFSETQ. Trimming pared 2 bases from V and 5 bases from J, leaving 10 bases between.

This clonotype came up a few times. This chain joins TRBV28 and TRBJ1-6; unclear D gene. The CDR3 has 16 residues. V lost 5 bases to trimming and J lost 5 bases, with 16 bases between them. Germline V gives CDR1 MDHEN, CDR2 SYDVKM. The CDR3 reads CASSRSSGVNNSPLHF. The CDR3 DNA reads TGTGCCAGCAGTAGATCCTCGGGAGTTAATAATTCACCCCTCCACTTT.

The chain has TRBV6-1 and TRBJ2-7; 7 nucleotides match TRBD1. Germline CDR1 MNHNS, CDR2 SASEGT. V gave up 0 bases and J gave up 1 base; unmatched junction bases: 6. CDR3 length: 16 amino acids. The CDR3 DNA sequence: TGTGCCAGCAGTGAAGCGAGGGGGCAGGGTTCCTACGAGCAGTACTTC. Residues: CASSEARGQGSYEQYF.

The chain has TRBV7-2 and TRBJ1-6; 7 bases are shared with TRBD1. With 4 bases clipped from V and 6 bases from J, the junction kept 6 bases outside the gene matches. The CDR3 runs to 15 residues. Germline V gene lookup returns CDR1 SGHTA and CDR2 FQGNSA. The CDR3 sequence is CASSYTTGSNSPLHF. The CDR3 DNA reads as TGTGCCAGCAGCTACACGACAGGGTCTAATTCACCCCTCCACTTT.

This clonotype appeared many times. This sequence joins TRBV20-1 and TRBJ1-2; a possible D gene is TRBD1 (6 bases). CDR3 length: 14 residues. CDR1 is DFQATT and CDR2 is SNEGSKA in the germline V gene (reference sequence). V gave up 3 bases and J gave up 3 bases, with 14 bases separating them. This chain's CDR3 is CSASSAGVDYGYTF. The DNA of the CDR3 is TGCAGTGCTAGTTCTGCAGGGGTGGACTATGGCTACACCTTC.

The chain uses TRBV20-1 and TRBJ2-3, with TRBD2 matching 9 bases. This CDR3 region has 16 residues. Germline V CDR1 and CDR2: DFQATT, SNEGSKA (reference sequence). With V trimmed by 3 bases and J by 3 bases, 10 bases remained unmatched. The CDR3 is CSARTGLAGRTDTQYF. The CDR3 nucleotides read TGCAGTGCTAGGACCGGGCTAGCGGGGAGGACAGATACGCAGTATTTT.

Many counts were recorded for this clonotype. The chain couples TRBV2 to TRBJ1-4; TRBD1 might be the D (6 bases). CDR1 and CDR2 from the germline V gene are SNHLY and FYNNEI. The CDR3 contains 13 residues. V was clipped by 8 bases and J by 2 bases, with 9 bases between them. The CDR3 reads CASVRGTNEKLFF. The CDR3 region has the DNA TGTGCCAGCGTCAGGGGTACTAATGAAAAACTGTTTTTT.

V gene TRBV18 combines with J gene TRBJ1-1; 7 positions match TRBD1. V was pared by 3 bases and J by 6 bases, with 7 bases of the junction left unmatched. The CDR3 has 14 residues. Germline values: CDR1 KGHSH, CDR2 LQKENI. The CDR3 sequence: CASSPRQGGPEAFF. The CDR3 DNA is TGTGCCAGCTCACCTAGACAGGGAGGCCCTGAAGCTTTCTTT.

There are many counts of this clonotype. The genes are TRBV5-1 and TRBJ2-3; D unresolved. CDR1 is SGHRS, CDR2 YFSETQ, per germline. This CDR3 has 14 amino acids. The V gene lost 0 bases and the J gene lost 1 base, with 6 bases spanning the gap. The CDR3 here is CASSLGDGTDTQYF. The CDR3 DNA sequence: TGCGCCAGCAGCTTGGGCGACGGCACAGATACGCAGTATTTT. Full variable domain (missing parts from reference TRBV5-1 and TRBJ2-3): KAGVTQTPRYLIKTRGQQVTLSCSPISGHRSVSWYQQTPGQGLQFLFEYFSETQRNKGNFPGRFSGRQFSNSRSEMNVSTLELGDSALYLCASSLGDGTDTQYFGPGTRLTVL.

This clonotype was observed many times. The chain is built from TRBV5-1 and TRBJ1-5; perhaps TRBD1 as D (5 bases). Germline lookup yields CDR1 SGHRS and CDR2 YFSETQ. V gave up 4 bases and J gave up 7 bases, with 12 bases separating them. The CDR3 spans 13 residues. This chain's CDR3 is CASSEGTQQPQHF. For the CDR3, the DNA is TGCGCCAGCAGCGAAGGGACCCAACAGCCCCAGCATTTT.

This clonotype was counted ten times or more. V and J are TRBV2 and TRBJ1-5; D ambiguous. Germline V gene lookup returns CDR1 SNHLY and CDR2 FYNNEI. CDR3 size: 11 residues. Trimming left V 2 bases short and J 9 bases short, with 5 bases between. CDR3 sequence: CASSEMGPQHF. The DNA of the CDR3 is TGTGCCAGCAGTGAAATGGGGCCCCAGCATTTT.

The chain uses TRBV19 and TRBJ1-1; unclear D gene. Germline V gene lookup returns CDR1 LNHDA and CDR2 SQIVND (reference sequence). The CDR3 runs to 13 residues. Between the trimmed V and J ends, which lost 2 bases and 7 bases, there was a span of 11 bases. CDR3 DNA sequence: TGTGCCAGTAGTATATGGCTCTGGAGTGAAGCTTTCTTT. It translates to CASSIWLWSEAFF.

The chain links TRBV9 to TRBJ2-1, with a possible D match to TRBD1 (6 bases). This CDR3 region has 13 residues. The V end lost 3 bases, the J end lost 8 bases, and 12 bases lay between the germline ends. CDR1 and CDR2 from the germline V gene are SGDLS and YYNGEE. Here the CDR3 DNA reads TGTGCCAGCAGCGGTACAGGGTTGGATGAGCAGTTCTTC. Translation: CASSGTGLDEQFF.

This clonotype turned up a few times. This chain uses TRBV20-1 with TRBJ1-2, with D unclear. Per the germline V gene, CDR1 is DFQATT and CDR2 is SNEGSKA (reference sequence). With 1 base removed from V and 3 bases from J, the gap between germline ends came to 9 bases. The CDR3 spans 13 residues. The CDR3 sequence: CSARADNYYGYTF. For the CDR3, the DNA is TGCAGTGCTAGAGCAGACAACTACTATGGCTACACCTTC.

The chain is built from TRBV19 and TRBJ2-2, with D perhaps TRBD1 (6 bases). Germline V gene data show CDR1 as LNHDA and CDR2 as SQIVND (reference sequence). Trimming stripped 6 bases from V and 1 base from J, with 18 bases between. This CDR3 spans 17 amino acids. In nucleotides, the CDR3 is TGTGCCAGTAGCGAATTCAGACCGGGACAGAACACCGGGGAGCTGTTTTTT. It specifies CASSEFRPGQNTGELFF. The full variable domain, completed using reference TRBV19 and TRBJ2-2, is DGGITQSPKYLFRKEGQNVTLSCEQNLNHDAMYWYRQDPGQGLRLIYYSQIVNDFQKGDIAEGYSVSREKKESFPLTVTSAQKNPTAFYLCASSEFRPGQNTGELFFGEGSRLTVL.

Only a few counts were recorded for this clonotype. This sequence joins TRBV3-1 and TRBJ2-5, with TRBD2 identical over 7 bases. Per the germline V gene, CDR1 is LGHDT and CDR2 is YNNKEL (reference sequence). J lost 5 bases, V lost 4 bases, and 10 bases had no gene match. The CDR3 length is 15 residues. The CDR3 sequence: CASSRRLAGAETQYF. DNA of the CDR3: TGTGCCAGCAGCCGCCGACTAGCCGGAGCGGAGACCCAGTACTTC.